The 17 T cell receptor beta chains given below trace back to one sample, sequenced in a study of T cells after yellow fever vaccination. TCRdb itself ran the 5' RACE reads through MiXCR, one entry per CDR3 protein. Of under 350,000 distinct CDR3 sequences listed, roughly 4% are singletons. The material sequenced was PBMCs, taken 5 days after the yellow fever booster vaccination. The receptors come from a man aged 18 to 35 who received the YFV17D yellow fever vaccine.

Only a few counts were recorded for this clonotype. For the CDR3, the DNA is TGTGCCAGCAGCAAAGAGAGGGACAGGGGGAGCACAGATACGCAGTATTTT. This translates into CASSKERDRGSTDTQYF. V usage is TRBV21-1 and J usage is TRBJ2-3; the table's D call TRBD1 went unverified against the DNA. TRBV21-1 is annotated as a pseudogene. This CDR3 has 17 amino acids.

The table lists this clonotype with many counts. The V call is TRBV10-3, the J call TRBJ2-1; D is perhaps TRBD2 (7 bases). The length of the CDR3 is 16 residues. Trimming shortened V by 7 bases and J by 3 bases, and 19 bases separated the two germline ends. The germline V gene encodes CDR1 ENHRY and CDR2 SYGVKD. The DNA for the CDR3 is TGTGCCATCACCATGGGAGGGGGTACTCACTACAATGAGCAGTTCTTC. Its translation: CAITMGGGTHYNEQFF.

This clonotype was detected only a few times. V usage is TRBV5-1 and J usage is TRBJ2-1; D is possibly TRBD2 (6 bases). The CDR3 consists of 14 residues. Trimming cost V 4 bases and J 4 bases, with 12 bases left between them. Germline-derived CDR1 and CDR2 are SGHRS and YFSETQ. The CDR3 here is CASSHGTAYNEQFF. CDR3 bases: TGCGCCAGCAGCCACGGGACTGCTTACAATGAGCAGTTCTTC.

There are a few counts of this clonotype. The gene calls are TRBV5-1 and TRBJ2-3; 13 bases agree with TRBD2. This CDR3 contains 16 residues. J gave up 2 bases and V 4 bases, and 4 bases lay outside the gene matches. The germline gives CDR1 SGHRS, CDR2 YFSETQ. The CDR3 nucleotides read TGCGCCAGCAGCCAGACTAGCGGGGGGACCACAGATACGCAGTATTTT. This sequence encodes CASSQTSGGTTDTQYF.

This clonotype was observed many times. CDR3 sequence reads: CASSLSGTQSSSGANVLTF. For the CDR3, the DNA is TGCGCCAGCAGCTTGTCTGGGACGCAGTCTAGCTCTGGGGCCAACGTCCTGACTTTC. The rearrangement joins TRBV5-1 to TRBJ2-6; D may be TRBD1 or TRBD2 (5 bases each). Germline CDR1 SGHRS, CDR2 YFSETQ. Deletions cut 1 base from V and 0 bases from J, with 17 bases between. The length of the CDR3 is 19 residues.

This clonotype was detected ten times or more. The gene calls are TRBV3-1 and TRBJ2-7; 8 nucleotides align to TRBD1. This CDR3 has 13 amino acids. V lost 7 bases and J lost 5; bases outside the gene matches: 7. Per the germline V gene, CDR1 is LGHDT and CDR2 is YNNKEL (reference sequence). In DNA form, the CDR3 reads TGTGCCAGCAAATTTGGACAGGGCAACGAGCAGTACTTC. Encoded protein: CASKFGQGNEQYF.

The V gene is TRBV12-3 or TRBV12-4, the J gene TRBJ2-2; the D gene is possibly TRBD1 (5 bases). The CDR3 totals 14 residues. V dropped 5 bases and J dropped 6 bases, with 13 bases sitting between them. The CDR3 protein is CASSPRRDPGELFF. DNA of the CDR3: TGTGCCAGCAGTCCCCGCAGGGATCCCGGGGAGCTGTTTTTT.

This chain uses TRBV7-2 with TRBJ2-1; no definite D call. Germline-derived CDR1 and CDR2 are SGHTA and FQGNSA. The V and J ends lost 3 bases and 10 bases respectively, with 13 bases between them. CDR3 length: 13 residues. The CDR3 DNA is TGTGCCAGCAGCTTGAACCAGTACGGGGAGCAGTTCTTC. It codes for CASSLNQYGEQFF. The whole variable domain, remainder taken from reference TRBV7-2 and TRBJ2-1, is GAGVSQSPSNKVTEKGKDVELRCDPISGHTALYWYRQSLGQGLEFLIYFQGNSAPDKSGLPSDRFSAERTGGSVSTLTIQRTQQEDSAVYLCASSLNQYGEQFFGPGTRLTVL.

This clonotype was counted only a few times. The rearrangement joins TRBV5-1 to TRBJ2-3; 10 bases match TRBD2. Trimming cost V 1 base and J 2 bases; bases outside gene matches: 4. From germline, CDR1 is SGHRS and CDR2 YFSETQ. CDR3 size: 16 residues. The CDR3 region has the DNA TGCGCCAGCAGCTTGATTAGCGGGGGGTACACAGATACGCAGTATTTT. Protein product: CASSLISGGYTDTQYF.

The sample holds a few counts of this clonotype. This CDR3 reads CASSDYPGLAGGAYNEQFF. The DNA for the CDR3 is TGCGCCAGCAGTGATTACCCGGGACTAGCGGGGGGGGCGTACAATGAGCAGTTCTTC. The J gene is TRBJ2-1, the V gene TRBV10-2; TRBD2 matches 16 bases. The CDR3 sequence is 19 residues long. The V gene's germline CDR1 is WSHSY and CDR2 SAAADI. With 3 bases clipped from V and 4 bases from J, the junction kept 9 bases outside the gene matches.

This clonotype is medium-sized by share. The rearrangement uses TRBV5-1 and TRBJ2-2; no clear D. V was shortened by 2 bases and J by 1 base, with 3 bases between the two germline ends. The CDR3 loop spans 13 amino acids. CDR1 is SGHRS, CDR2 YFSETQ, per germline. The CDR3 reads CASSLGNTGELFF. The CDR3 DNA reads TGCGCCAGCAGCTTAGGGAACACCGGGGAGCTGTTTTTT.

This sequence joins TRBV6-2 or TRBV6-3 and TRBJ2-7; tentatively, D is TRBD1 (6 bases). The germline V gene has CDR1 MNHEY and CDR2 SVGEGT. V was pared by 8 bases and J by 2 bases, with 13 bases between. The CDR3 contains 13 residues. The CDR3 DNA is TGTGCCAGCCTTAAAGAGGGGGCCTACGAGCAGTACGTC. It translates to CASLKEGAYEQYV.

The chain combines TRBV27 with TRBJ1-1; D gene ambiguous. CDR3 length: 15 amino acids. The V gene's germline CDR1 is MNHEY and CDR2 SMNVEV (reference sequence). Between the trimmed V and J ends, which lost 5 bases and 5 bases, there was a span of 18 bases. CDR3 amino acids: CASSPLPGKGTEAFF. The CDR3 DNA reads as TGTGCCAGCAGTCCTCTTCCGGGGAAAGGGACTGAAGCTTTCTTT.

This clonotype was seen a handful of times. The V call is TRBV27, the J call TRBJ2-2; D might be TRBD2 (5 bases). This CDR3 contains 14 residues. V gave up 5 bases and J gave up 4 bases, with 11 bases separating them. The germline CDR1 and CDR2 sequences are MNHEY and SMNVEV (reference sequence). For the CDR3, the DNA is TGTGCCAGCAGTACCCGGGGTGGCACCGGGGAGCTGTTTTTT. Its translation is CASSTRGGTGELFF.

This clonotype was seen repeatedly, ten times or more. The chain has TRBV15 and TRBJ1-1; possibly TRBD1 for D (5 bases). In germline, CDR1 is LNHNV, CDR2 YYDKDF (reference sequence). CDR3 length: 15 amino acids. V shed 0 bases and J shed 8 bases, with 16 bases lying between them. CDR3 nucleotide sequence: TGTGCCACCAGCAGAGATAGAACAGGCCGGAGGGAAGCTTTCTTT. This translates into CATSRDRTGRREAFF.

The sample holds a few counts of this clonotype. This chain connects TRBV7-2 to TRBJ2-2, with D perhaps matching TRBD1 (6 bases). From germline, CDR1 is SGHTA and CDR2 FQGNSA. This CDR3 region has 18 residues. V lost 8 bases to trimming and J lost 5 bases, with 27 bases between them. The CDR3 region has the DNA TGTGCCAGCGAAGGGCAGGGGCCAGGGTTAAGAAGGACCGGGGAGCTGTTTTTT. Residues: CASEGQGPGLRRTGELFF.

V and J are TRBV7-2 and TRBJ1-2, with D perhaps TRBD1 (6 bases). The germline gives CDR1 SGHTA, CDR2 FQGNSA. V lost 5 bases and J 4 bases, leaving 17 bases between the germline ends. The CDR3 has 15 amino acids. The CDR3 sequence is CASSLQQGLGYGYTF. The CDR3 nucleotides are TGTGCCAGCAGCCTCCAACAGGGTCTCGGCTATGGCTACACCTTC.